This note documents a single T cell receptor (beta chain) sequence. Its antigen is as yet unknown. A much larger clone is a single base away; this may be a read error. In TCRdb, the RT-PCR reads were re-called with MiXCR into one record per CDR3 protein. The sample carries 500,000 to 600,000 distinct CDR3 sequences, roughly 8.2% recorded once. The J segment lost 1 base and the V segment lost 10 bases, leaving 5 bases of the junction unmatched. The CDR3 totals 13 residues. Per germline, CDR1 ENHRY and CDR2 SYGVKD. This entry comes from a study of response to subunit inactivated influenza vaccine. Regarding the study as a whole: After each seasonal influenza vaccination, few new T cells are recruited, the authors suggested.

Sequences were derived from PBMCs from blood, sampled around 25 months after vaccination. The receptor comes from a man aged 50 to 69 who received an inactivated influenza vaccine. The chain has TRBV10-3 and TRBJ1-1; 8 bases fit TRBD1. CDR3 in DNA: TGTGCCACCAGAGGGACAGGGAACACTGAAGCTTTCTTT. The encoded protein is CATRGTGNTEAFF.